A single sample is the source of the 25 T cell receptor beta chains below, sequenced in a study of blood T cell repertoires in COVID-19 (dated by TCRdb to the early 2020s). The library was prepared using the immunoSEQ multiplex PCR assay. Drawn from immuneACCESS, this table holds only the in-frame rearrangements with V and J called that TCRdb kept. Clones are partly lost; checked studies trace under half to an unresolved V gene and leave the rest unexplained. This sample is represented by around 72,000 clones; more than 85% of them were singletons. Around 13% of the sample is taken by the ten largest. The material sequenced was peripheral blood. Receptors were obtained from a human donor with active COVID-19. The donor label of this sample is uncertain.

V gene TRBV10-3 combines with J gene TRBJ1-5; unclear D gene. V was pared by 3 bases and J by 4 bases, with 4 bases between. Germline V CDR1 and CDR2: ENHRY, SYGVKD. This CDR3 is 12 amino acids long. The CDR3 protein is CAISEQNQPQHF. DNA for the CDR3: TGTGCCATCAGTGAACAGAATCAGCCCCAGCATTTT.

V and J are TRBV7-2 and TRBJ1-3; D remains unclear. Looked up from germline, CDR1 is SGHTA and CDR2 is FQGNSA. CDR3 length equals 15 residues. V shed 1 base and J shed 0 bases, with 7 bases lying between them. The CDR3: CASSLERVSGNTIYF. The CDR3, as DNA: TGTGCCAGCAGCTTAGAGAGGGTCTCTGGAAACACCATATATTTT.

A single count supports this clone. The V and J genes are TRBV2 and TRBJ2-1; D gene ambiguous. The ends were cut back, 0 bases at V and 9 bases at J, with 12 bases in the middle. Germline V gives CDR1 SNHLY, CDR2 FYNNEI. The CDR3 spans 14 residues. Here the CDR3 DNA reads TGTGCCAGCAGTGAAGCCTCTAGTGCCGGTGAGCAGTTCTTC. It is translated as CASSEASSAGEQFF.

This clone was detected a few times. The V and J genes are TRBV19 and TRBJ2-7; a weak D match, TRBD1 (7 bases). Germline V gene lookup returns CDR1 LNHDA and CDR2 SQIVND (reference sequence). V was shortened by 5 bases and J by 3 bases, with 17 bases between the two germline ends. CDR3 size: 15 residues. CDR3 residues: CASSSGGGTLYEQYF. CDR3 DNA: TGTGCCAGTAGTTCAGGAGGGGGCACACTCTACGAGCAGTACTTC.

The chain couples TRBV19 to TRBJ2-7; TRBD1 is a possible D gene (5 bases). The CDR3 totals 13 residues. The germline V gene encodes CDR1 LNHDA and CDR2 SQIVND (reference sequence). V shed 3 bases and J shed 4 bases, with 10 bases lying between them. CDR3 amino acids: CASSMVGAYEQYF. The CDR3 nucleotides are TGTGCCAGTAGTATGGTAGGGGCATACGAGCAGTACTTC.

The chain employs TRBV6-5 and TRBJ2-3; 7 positions match TRBD1. Germline assignment: CDR1 MNHEY and CDR2 SVGAGI. J lost 4 bases, V lost 5 bases, and 9 bases had no gene match. The length of the CDR3 is 15 residues. The CDR3 nucleotides are TGTGCCAGCAGTCCACAGGGGTTTGTGCCAGATACGCAGTATTTT. It translates to CASSPQGFVPDTQYF.

Written as DNA, the CDR3 is TGTGCCAGCAGCGTTTCTCGCCGGGGGGAGCAGTACTTC. This encodes CASSVSRRGEQYF. The V and J genes are TRBV9 and TRBJ2-7, with D maybe TRBD2 (6 bases). This CDR3 comprises 13 residues. Trimming took off 2 bases at V and 7 bases at J, with 13 bases between the two ends. Germline CDR1 reads SGDLS; CDR2 reads YYNGEE.

The V call is TRBV11-2, the J call TRBJ1-1, with D possibly matching TRBD1 (6 bases). Trimming shortened V by 8 bases and J by 7 bases, and 17 bases separated the two germline ends. Germline V CDR1 and CDR2: SGHAT, FQNNGV. This CDR3 is built from 13 residues. CDR3 in DNA: TGTGCCAGCGCCACGGACAGTAACTTTGAAGCTTTCTTT. This codes for CASATDSNFEAFF.

V and J are TRBV7-9 and TRBJ1-2; 10 bases are shared with TRBD1. With V trimmed by 5 bases and J by 6 bases, 9 bases remained unmatched. CDR3 length: 15 residues. Per germline, CDR1 SEHNR and CDR2 FQNEAQ (reference sequence). CDR3 amino acids: CASSKGQGLLDGYTF. CDR3 bases: TGTGCCAGCAGCAAGGGACAGGGGTTATTGGATGGCTACACCTTC.

The genes are TRBV6-5 and TRBJ2-5, with D perhaps matching TRBD2 (6 bases). The V gene lost 2 bases and the J gene lost 5 bases, with 15 bases spanning the gap. The CDR3 length is 15 residues. Germline CDR1 is MNHEY and CDR2 is SVGAGI. The CDR3 loop reads CASSYTLASGETQYF. CDR3 nucleotides: TGTGCCAGCAGTTACACCCTAGCGTCGGGGGAGACCCAGTACTTC.

The chain carries TRBV5-5 and TRBJ2-2, with 9 bases matching TRBD1. Losses at the gene ends were 6 bases for V and 5 bases for J; bases not matched to a gene: 8. Germline V lookup: CDR1 SGHKS, CDR2 YYEKEE (reference sequence). The CDR3 has 15 residues. The chain's CDR3 is CASTSRTGETGELFF. The CDR3 DNA sequence: TGTGCCAGCACCTCCCGGACAGGGGAGACCGGGGAGCTGTTTTTT. The variable domain in full, completed from reference TRBV5-5 and TRBJ2-2, reads DAGVTQSPTHLIKTRGQQVTLRCSPISGHKSVSWYQQVLGQGPQFIFQYYEKEERGRGNFPDRFSARQFPNYSSELNVNALLLGDSALYLCASTSRTGETGELFFGEGSRLTVL.

The V and J genes are TRBV19 and TRBJ2-1; 12 bases are a match to TRBD2. V dropped 7 bases and J dropped 2; count of bases not matched to a gene: 9. The CDR3 is 17 residues long. CDR1 LNHDA and CDR2 SQIVND come from the germline V gene (reference sequence). CDR3 bases: TGTGCCAGTATGATCCGACTAGCGGGAGATCCCTACAATGAGCAGTTCTTC. Translated: CASMIRLAGDPYNEQFF.

This sequence joins TRBV2 and TRBJ2-5; 10 positions agree with TRBD2. This CDR3 comprises 14 residues. CDR1 and CDR2 (germline): SNHLY, FYNNEI. With 5 bases clipped from V and 2 bases from J, the junction kept 2 bases outside the gene matches. The CDR3: CASSRAGGQETQYF. DNA for the CDR3: TGTGCCAGCAGTCGAGCGGGAGGGCAAGAGACCCAGTACTTC.

The V call is TRBV6-1, the J call TRBJ2-5; 12 bases map to TRBD2. This CDR3 has 17 residues. V trimming: 4 bases; J trimming: 5 bases; junction bases outside the gene matches: 11. Germline values: CDR1 MNHNS, CDR2 SASEGT. CDR3 in DNA: TGTGCCAGCAGTGGGGCTAGCGGGAGGGCTTGGGGGGAGACCCAGTACTTC. Protein product: CASSGASGRAWGETQYF.

V is TRBV5-8 and J is TRBJ1-5; D ambiguous. CDR3 length: 14 amino acids. CDR1 is SGHTS, CDR2 YDEGEE, per germline. The V and J ends lost 2 bases and 6 bases respectively, with 12 bases between them. CDR3 sequence reads: CASSFISVSQPQHF. The CDR3 DNA follows: TGTGCCAGCAGCTTCATCTCCGTTAGTCAGCCCCAGCATTTT. Combining the CDR3 with reference TRBV5-8 and TRBJ1-5 gives the whole variable domain EAGVTQSPTHLIKTRGQQATLRCSPISGHTSVYWYQQALGLGLQFLLWYDEGEERNRGNFPPRFSGRQFPNYSSELNVNALELEDSALYLCASSFISVSQPQHFGDGTRLSIL.

This clone appeared a single time. The rearrangement joins TRBV9 to TRBJ2-1; TRBD2 is a possible D gene (5 bases). The CDR3 is made up of 12 amino acids. V lost 5 bases, J lost 7 bases, and 10 bases lay in between. Per germline, CDR1 SGDLS and CDR2 YYNGEE. The CDR3 DNA sequence: TGTGCCAGCAGGAGGGATGGGAATGAGCAGTTCTTC. Its protein is CASRRDGNEQFF.

V gene TRBV5-5 combines with J gene TRBJ1-1; possibly TRBD1 for D (5 bases). Trimming left V 0 bases short and J 8 bases short, with 8 bases between. The CDR3 length is 12 residues. Germline V gives CDR1 SGHKS, CDR2 YYEKEE (reference sequence). As DNA, the CDR3 is TGTGCCAGCAGCTTGGACAGGAGAGAAGCTTTCTTT. This sequence encodes CASSLDRREAFF.

V and J are TRBV19 and TRBJ1-5, with 9 bases matching TRBD1. Per germline, CDR1 LNHDA and CDR2 SQIVND (reference sequence). Trimming cost V 8 bases and J 9 bases; bases outside gene matches: 11. The CDR3 loop spans 14 amino acids. Here the CDR3 reads CASQGQGRLGPQHF. For the CDR3, the DNA is TGTGCCAGTCAGGGACAGGGCCGTTTGGGGCCCCAGCATTTT.

This sequence joins TRBV5-6 and TRBJ2-7; 10 bases match TRBD2. The CDR3 has 16 amino acids. Germline CDR1 and CDR2: SGHDT and YYEEEE. The V and J ends lost 2 bases and 4 bases, in that order; junction bases with no gene match: 9. The CDR3 loop reads CASSFSGRRSIYEQYF. CDR3 DNA: TGTGCCAGCAGCTTTAGCGGGAGGCGGTCAATTTACGAGCAGTACTTC. Together with reference TRBV5-6 and TRBJ2-7, the CDR3 gives the full variable domain: DAGVTQSPTHLIKTRGQQVTLRCSPKSGHDTVSWYQQALGQGPQFIFQYYEEEERQRGNFPDRFSGHQFPNYSSELNVNALLLGDSALYLCASSFSGRRSIYEQYFGPGTRLTVT.

The count of this clone is one. The chain combines TRBV27 with TRBJ2-7; D is undetermined. The V gene's germline CDR1 is MNHEY and CDR2 SMNVEV (reference sequence). CDR3 length: 11 residues. V was shortened by 4 bases and J by 4 bases, with 5 bases between the two germline ends. Written as DNA, the CDR3 is TGTGCCAGCAGTTCCGGGTACGAGCAGTACTTC. It encodes CASSSGYEQYF.

This sequence joins TRBV6-2 or TRBV6-3 and TRBJ2-3; 9 bases fit TRBD2. Trimming at V came to 2 bases and at J to 2 bases, leaving 5 bases not matched to a gene. CDR1 and CDR2 (germline): MNHEY, SVGEGT. This CDR3 region has 16 residues. The CDR3 loop reads CASSYPSGTPTDTQYF. CDR3 DNA: TGTGCCAGCAGTTACCCTAGCGGGACTCCCACAGATACGCAGTATTTT.

The V call is TRBV28, the J call TRBJ2-7; D is undetermined. Germline V gene data show CDR1 as MDHEN and CDR2 as SYDVKM. The germline V and J ends were trimmed by 8 bases and 3 bases, with 11 bases remaining between them. The CDR3 is 12 residues long. This chain's CDR3 is CASCPPYYEQYF. The CDR3 DNA reads TGTGCCAGCTGCCCTCCCTACTACGAGCAGTACTTC.

This clone was found once. The rearrangement joins TRBV2 to TRBJ1-1, with D possibly TRBD1 on 5 matching bases. Germline CDR1 reads SNHLY; CDR2 reads FYNNEI. Trimming took off 5 bases at V and 0 bases at J, with 16 bases between the two ends. The CDR3 has 16 residues. The chain's CDR3 is CASSQGPVRMNTEAFF. CDR3 in DNA: TGTGCCAGCAGTCAGGGTCCCGTACGGATGAACACTGAAGCTTTCTTT.

The chain couples TRBV30 to TRBJ1-1; TRBD1 matches 7 bases. Looked up from germline, CDR1 is GTSNPN and CDR2 is SVGIG (reference sequence). V shed 4 bases, J shed 4 bases, and the junction held 3 bases outside the gene matches. CDR3 length equals 12 residues. The CDR3 loop reads CAWNRGRTEAFF. The CDR3, as DNA: TGTGCCTGGAACAGGGGACGCACTGAAGCTTTCTTT.

The chain links TRBV29-1 to TRBJ1-6; no clear D gene. CDR3 length: 13 amino acids. V was trimmed by 6 bases and J by 8 bases, leaving 14 bases between them. Germline CDR1 SQVTM, CDR2 ANQGSEA. The chain's CDR3 is CSVRLGLDSPLHF. The CDR3 DNA sequence: TGCAGCGTGAGACTTGGCCTGGATTCACCCCTCCACTTT.